The 8 T cell receptor beta chains below were found in one sample sequenced in a study of CD8+ T cells in alopecia areata. Following RNA extraction, reverse transcription yielded cDNA that acted as the sequencing template. TCRdb's copy holds only in-frame clones and misses some; the assay was immunoSEQ multiplex PCR. The sample lists about 120,000 clones, 50% to 75% occurring once. As for treatment: oral pan-JAK inhibitor, 5-10 mg twice daily. The sequences come from CD8+ T cells sorted from blood, collected at week 4, from a patient treated with tofacitinib. All receptors derive from a human donor with alopecia areata.

This sequence joins TRBV27 and TRBJ2-3; D tentatively reads TRBD1 or TRBD2 (6 bases each). CDR1 is MNHEY and CDR2 is SMNVEV in the germline V gene (reference sequence). Trimming took off 3 bases at V and 0 bases at J, with 13 bases between the two ends. The CDR3 contains 16 residues. The CDR3 is CASSLPGAFSTDTQYF. The CDR3 nucleotides read TGTGCCAGCAGTTTGCCGGGGGCTTTTAGCACAGATACGCAGTATTTT.

The genes are TRBV7-8 and TRBJ1-2, with a weak D call TRBD1 (5 bases). V dropped 2 bases and J dropped 2 bases, with 12 bases sitting between them. The CDR3 consists of 15 residues. Per the germline V gene, CDR1 is SGHVS and CDR2 is FQNEAQ. For the CDR3, the DNA is TGTGCCAGCAGCTTACGGGGCAGAGCAAACTATGGCTACACCTTC. Protein sequence: CASSLRGRANYGYTF.

The genes are TRBV30 and TRBJ1-2; TRBD1 matches at 8 bases. Germline-derived CDR1 and CDR2 are GTSNPN and SVGIG (reference sequence). This CDR3 region has 14 residues. J lost 6 bases, V lost 2 bases, and 8 bases had no gene match. The CDR3 region has the DNA TGTGCCTGGAGTCATATGTCAGGGGGCGATGGCTACACCTTC. Encoded protein: CAWSHMSGGDGYTF.

This clone was seen only once. This chain uses TRBV15 with TRBJ2-5, with D possibly matching TRBD1 (5 bases). The germline CDR1 and CDR2 sequences are LNHNV and YYDKDF (reference sequence). V was trimmed by 0 bases and J by 2 bases, leaving 10 bases between them. CDR3 length equals 15 residues. The CDR3 nucleotides read TGTGCCACCAGCAGAGATCGAAACAGGCAAGAGACCCAGTACTTC. Translated, it gives CATSRDRNRQETQYF.

As to this clone: This CDR3 is also generated by other DNA sequences in the sample. The V and J genes are TRBV27 and TRBJ2-7, with a tentative D call TRBD1 (6 bases). The CDR3 is 12 residues long. V gave up 3 bases and J gave up 5 bases, with 8 bases separating them. The germline V gene has CDR1 MNHEY and CDR2 SMNVEV (reference sequence). CDR3 nucleotide sequence: TGTGCCAGCAGTTTTGCAGGGGACGAGCAGTACTTC. It specifies CASSFAGDEQYF.

V is TRBV2 and J is TRBJ2-5; D possibly corresponds to TRBD2 (5 bases). V was cut by 5 bases and J by 2 bases, with 15 bases left in between. This CDR3 contains 15 residues. Germline V lookup: CDR1 SNHLY, CDR2 FYNNEI. The CDR3 reads CASSFTTRLQETQYF. The CDR3 DNA reads as TGTGCCAGCAGTTTTACGACGCGACTACAAGAGACCCAGTACTTC.

Only a few counts were recorded for this clone. This sequence joins TRBV7-2 and TRBJ2-5; 9 bases are a match to TRBD2. Germline lookup yields CDR1 SGHTA and CDR2 FQGNSA. V trimming: 4 bases; J trimming: 5 bases; junction bases outside the gene matches: 11. This CDR3 comprises 16 residues. The CDR3 DNA sequence: TGTGCCAGCAGCTCCCTTGGGGTAGCGGGGGCGGAGACCCAGTACTTC. Protein: CASSSLGVAGAETQYF.

This chain links TRBV15 with TRBJ2-7, with D possibly being TRBD1 (5 bases). This CDR3 region has 14 residues. Trimming pared 2 bases from V and 3 bases from J, leaving 11 bases between. CDR1 and CDR2 from the germline V gene are LNHNV and YYDKDF (reference sequence). CDR3 residues: CATSRSQDFYEQYF. CDR3 in DNA: TGTGCCACCAGCAGATCACAGGATTTCTACGAGCAGTACTTC.